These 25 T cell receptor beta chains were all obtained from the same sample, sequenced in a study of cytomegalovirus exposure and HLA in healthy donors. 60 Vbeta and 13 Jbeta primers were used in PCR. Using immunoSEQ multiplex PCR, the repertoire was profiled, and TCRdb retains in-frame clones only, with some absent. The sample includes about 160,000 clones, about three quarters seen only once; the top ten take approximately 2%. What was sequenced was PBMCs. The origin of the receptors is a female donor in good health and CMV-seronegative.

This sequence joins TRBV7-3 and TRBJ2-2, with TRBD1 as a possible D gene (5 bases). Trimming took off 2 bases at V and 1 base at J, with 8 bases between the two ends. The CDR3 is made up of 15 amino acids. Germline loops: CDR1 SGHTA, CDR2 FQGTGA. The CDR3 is CASSLLGENTGELFF. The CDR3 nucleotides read TGTGCCAGCAGCTTATTAGGGGAGAACACCGGGGAGCTGTTTTTT.

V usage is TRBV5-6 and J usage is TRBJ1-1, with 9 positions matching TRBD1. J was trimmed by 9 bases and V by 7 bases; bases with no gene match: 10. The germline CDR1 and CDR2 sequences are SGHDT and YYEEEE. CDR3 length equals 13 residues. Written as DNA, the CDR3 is TGTGCCAGCCTCGGACAGGGGATATCGAAAGCTTTCTTT. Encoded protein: CASLGQGISKAFF.

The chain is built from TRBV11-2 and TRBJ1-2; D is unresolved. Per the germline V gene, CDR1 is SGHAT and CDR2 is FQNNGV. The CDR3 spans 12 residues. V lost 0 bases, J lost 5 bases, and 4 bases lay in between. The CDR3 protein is CASSLERYGYTF. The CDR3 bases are TGTGCCAGCAGCTTAGAGAGATATGGCTACACCTTC.

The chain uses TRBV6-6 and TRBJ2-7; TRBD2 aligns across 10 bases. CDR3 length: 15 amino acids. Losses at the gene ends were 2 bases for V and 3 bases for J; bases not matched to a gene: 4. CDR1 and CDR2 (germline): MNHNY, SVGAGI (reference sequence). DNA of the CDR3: TGTGCCAGCAGTTACCCGGGACTAGCGATCTACGAGCAGTACTTC. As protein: CASSYPGLAIYEQYF.

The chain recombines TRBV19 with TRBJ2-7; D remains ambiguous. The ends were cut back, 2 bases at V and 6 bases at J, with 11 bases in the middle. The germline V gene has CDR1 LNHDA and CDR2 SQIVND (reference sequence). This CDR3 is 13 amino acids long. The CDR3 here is CASSIWLRGEQYF. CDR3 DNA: TGTGCCAGTAGTATATGGTTGAGAGGCGAGCAGTACTTC.

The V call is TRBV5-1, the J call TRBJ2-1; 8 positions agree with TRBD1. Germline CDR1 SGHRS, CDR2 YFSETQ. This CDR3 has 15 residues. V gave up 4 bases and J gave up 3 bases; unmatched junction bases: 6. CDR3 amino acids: CASSGTGTGYNEQFF. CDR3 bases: TGCGCCAGCAGCGGTACCGGGACAGGCTACAATGAGCAGTTCTTC.

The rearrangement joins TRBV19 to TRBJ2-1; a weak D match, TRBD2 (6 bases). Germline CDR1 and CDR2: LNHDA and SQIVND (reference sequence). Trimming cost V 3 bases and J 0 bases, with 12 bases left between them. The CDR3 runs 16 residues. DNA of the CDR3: TGTGCCAGTAGTATTAAACGGGGGAGCTCCTACAATGAGCAGTTCTTC. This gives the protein CASSIKRGSSYNEQFF.

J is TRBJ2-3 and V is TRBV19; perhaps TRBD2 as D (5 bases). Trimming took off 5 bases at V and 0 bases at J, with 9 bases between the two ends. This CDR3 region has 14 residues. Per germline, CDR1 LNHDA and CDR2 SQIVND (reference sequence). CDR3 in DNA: TGTGCCAGTAGTCGTAGCGCCAGCACAGATACGCAGTATTTT. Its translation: CASSRSASTDTQYF.

The CDR3 is CASRDSKYEQYF. In nucleotides, the CDR3 is TGTGCCAGCCGGGACAGTAAATACGAGCAGTACTTC. The chain couples TRBV6-1 to TRBJ2-7, with 7 bases fitting TRBD1. Per germline, CDR1 MNHNS and CDR2 SASEGT. The J segment lost 4 bases and the V segment lost 8 bases, leaving 5 bases of the junction unmatched. The CDR3 contains 12 residues.

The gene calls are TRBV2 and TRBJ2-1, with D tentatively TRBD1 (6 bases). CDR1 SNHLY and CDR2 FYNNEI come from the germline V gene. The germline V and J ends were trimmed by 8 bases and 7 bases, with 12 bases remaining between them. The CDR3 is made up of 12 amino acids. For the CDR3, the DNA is TGTGCCAGCTCCTGGGGGCGAAATGAGCAGTTCTTC. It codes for CASSWGRNEQFF.

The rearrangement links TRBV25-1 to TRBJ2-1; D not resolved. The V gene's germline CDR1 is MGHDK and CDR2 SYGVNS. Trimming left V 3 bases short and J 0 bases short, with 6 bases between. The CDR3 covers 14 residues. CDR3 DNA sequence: TGTGCCAGCAGTGATCGGAGCTCCTACAATGAGCAGTTCTTC. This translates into CASSDRSSYNEQFF.

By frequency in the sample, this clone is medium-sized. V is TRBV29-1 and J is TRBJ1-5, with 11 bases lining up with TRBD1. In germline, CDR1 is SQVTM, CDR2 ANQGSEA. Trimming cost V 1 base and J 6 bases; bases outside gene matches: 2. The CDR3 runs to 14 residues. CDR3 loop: CSVEGTGGSQPQHF. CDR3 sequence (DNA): TGCAGCGTTGAAGGGACAGGGGGCAGTCAGCCCCAGCATTTT.

The CDR3 DNA sequence: TGTCCAAGACAGTTAACGAGGGGGACTGAAGCTTTCTTT. This sequence encodes CPRQLTRGTEAFF. The chain joins TRBV27 to TRBJ1-1; maybe TRBD1 (6 bases). Per germline, CDR1 MNHEY and CDR2 SMNVEV (reference sequence). The CDR3 consists of 13 residues.

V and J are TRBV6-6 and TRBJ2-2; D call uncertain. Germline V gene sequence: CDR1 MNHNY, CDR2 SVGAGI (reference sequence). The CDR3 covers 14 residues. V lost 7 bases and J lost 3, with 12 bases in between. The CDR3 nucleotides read TGTGCCAGCAAGAGGAGCGAGTACACCGGGGAGCTGTTTTTT. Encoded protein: CASKRSEYTGELFF.

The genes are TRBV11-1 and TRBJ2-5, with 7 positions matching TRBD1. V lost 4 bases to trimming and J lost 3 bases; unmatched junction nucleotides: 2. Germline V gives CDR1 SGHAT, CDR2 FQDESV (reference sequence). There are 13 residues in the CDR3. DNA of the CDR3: TGTGCCAGCAGCTACGACAGGGAAGAGACCCAGTACTTC. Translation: CASSYDREETQYF.

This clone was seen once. CDR3 coding DNA: TGTGCCAGCAGCCCAGATGGGACTAGCGGCCTGAAACGGGAGCTGTTTTTT. Protein sequence: CASSPDGTSGLKRELFF. The chain combines TRBV7-4 with TRBJ2-2; TRBD2 aligns across 11 bases. CDR1 and CDR2 (germline): SGHVT, SQSDAQ. Trimming removed 5 bases from V and 9 bases from J; junction bases left unmatched: 14. The CDR3 sequence is 17 residues long. Using reference TRBV7-4 and TRBJ2-2 for the parts outside the CDR3, the full variable domain is GAGVSQSPRYKVAKRGRDVALRCDSISGHVTLYWYRQTLGQGSEVLTYSQSDAQRDKSGRPSGRFSAERPERSVSTLKIQRTEQGDSAVYLCASSPDGTSGLKRELFFGEGSRLTVL.

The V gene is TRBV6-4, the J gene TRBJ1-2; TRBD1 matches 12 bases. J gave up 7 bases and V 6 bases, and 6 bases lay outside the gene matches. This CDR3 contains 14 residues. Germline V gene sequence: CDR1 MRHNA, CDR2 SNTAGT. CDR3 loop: CASSWGTGGSGYTF. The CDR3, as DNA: TGTGCCAGCAGCTGGGGGACAGGGGGCAGTGGCTACACCTTC.

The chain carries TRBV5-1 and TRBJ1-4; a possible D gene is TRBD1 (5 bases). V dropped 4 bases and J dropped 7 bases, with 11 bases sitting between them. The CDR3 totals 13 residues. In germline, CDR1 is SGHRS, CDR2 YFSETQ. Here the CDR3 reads CASSVGTAEKLFF. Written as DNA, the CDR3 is TGCGCCAGCAGCGTCGGGACTGCTGAAAAACTGTTTTTT.

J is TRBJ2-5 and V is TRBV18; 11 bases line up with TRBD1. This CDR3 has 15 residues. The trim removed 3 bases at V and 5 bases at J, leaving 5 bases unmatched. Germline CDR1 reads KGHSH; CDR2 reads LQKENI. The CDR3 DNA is TGTGCCAGCTCACCTTGGACAGGGGGCGAGGAGACCCAGTACTTC. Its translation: CASSPWTGGEETQYF. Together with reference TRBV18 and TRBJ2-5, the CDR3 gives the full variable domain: NAGVMQNPRHLVRRRGQEARLRCSPMKGHSHVYWYRQLPEEGLKFMVYLQKENIIDESGMPKERFSAEFPKEGPSILRIQQVVRGDSAAYFCASSPWTGGEETQYFGPGTRLLVL.

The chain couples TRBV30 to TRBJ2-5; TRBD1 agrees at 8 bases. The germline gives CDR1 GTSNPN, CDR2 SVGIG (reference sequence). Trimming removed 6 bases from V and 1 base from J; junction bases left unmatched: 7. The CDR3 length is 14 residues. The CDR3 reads CACAQGALQETQYF. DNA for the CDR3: TGTGCCTGTGCTCAGGGGGCCCTCCAAGAGACCCAGTACTTC.

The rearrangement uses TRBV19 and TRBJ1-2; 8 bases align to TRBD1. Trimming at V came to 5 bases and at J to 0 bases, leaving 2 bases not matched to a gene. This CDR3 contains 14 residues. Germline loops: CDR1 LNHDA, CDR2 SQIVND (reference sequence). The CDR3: CASSLDRANYGYTF. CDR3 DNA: TGTGCCAGTAGTTTGGACAGGGCTAACTATGGCTACACCTTC. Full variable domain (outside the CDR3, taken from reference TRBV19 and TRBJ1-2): DGGITQSPKYLFRKEGQNVTLSCEQNLNHDAMYWYRQDPGQGLRLIYYSQIVNDFQKGDIAEGYSVSREKKESFPLTVTSAQKNPTAFYLCASSLDRANYGYTFGSGTRLTVV.

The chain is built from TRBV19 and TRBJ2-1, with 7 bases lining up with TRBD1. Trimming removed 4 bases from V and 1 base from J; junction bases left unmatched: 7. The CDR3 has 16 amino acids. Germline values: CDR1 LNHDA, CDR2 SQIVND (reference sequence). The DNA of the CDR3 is TGTGCCAGTAGTACCCCCGACAGGGTATCCTACAATGAGCAGTTCTTC. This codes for CASSTPDRVSYNEQFF. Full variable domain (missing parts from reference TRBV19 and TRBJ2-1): DGGITQSPKYLFRKEGQNVTLSCEQNLNHDAMYWYRQDPGQGLRLIYYSQIVNDFQKGDIAEGYSVSREKKESFPLTVTSAQKNPTAFYLCASSTPDRVSYNEQFFGPGTRLTVL.

CDR3 nucleotide sequence: TGCGCCAGCAGTGACAGGCAATTCAACACTGAAGCTTTCTTT. Protein sequence: CASSDRQFNTEAFF. The chain recombines TRBV5-1 with TRBJ1-1; D possibly corresponds to TRBD1 (6 bases). CDR1 SGHRS and CDR2 YFSETQ come from the germline V gene. The CDR3 is 14 residues long. V was trimmed by 5 bases and J by 2 bases, leaving 13 bases between them.

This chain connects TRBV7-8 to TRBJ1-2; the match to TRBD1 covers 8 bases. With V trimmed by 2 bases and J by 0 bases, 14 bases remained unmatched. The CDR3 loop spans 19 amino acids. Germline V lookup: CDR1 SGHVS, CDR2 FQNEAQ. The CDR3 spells CASSLLILPAGGPNYGYTF. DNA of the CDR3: TGTGCCAGCAGCTTACTGATACTCCCCGCAGGGGGCCCTAACTATGGCTACACCTTC. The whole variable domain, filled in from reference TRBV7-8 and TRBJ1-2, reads GAGVSQSPRYKVAKRGQDVALRCDPISGHVSLFWYQQALGQGPEFLTYFQNEAQLDKSGLPSDRFFAERPEGSVSTLKIQRTQQEDSAVYLCASSLLILPAGGPNYGYTFGSGTRLTVV.

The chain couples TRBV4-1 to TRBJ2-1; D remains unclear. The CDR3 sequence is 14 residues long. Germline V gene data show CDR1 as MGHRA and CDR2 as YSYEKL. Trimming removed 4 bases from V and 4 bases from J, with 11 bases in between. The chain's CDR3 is CASSPSPGYNEQFF. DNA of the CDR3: TGCGCCAGCAGCCCTTCTCCCGGTTACAATGAGCAGTTCTTC.